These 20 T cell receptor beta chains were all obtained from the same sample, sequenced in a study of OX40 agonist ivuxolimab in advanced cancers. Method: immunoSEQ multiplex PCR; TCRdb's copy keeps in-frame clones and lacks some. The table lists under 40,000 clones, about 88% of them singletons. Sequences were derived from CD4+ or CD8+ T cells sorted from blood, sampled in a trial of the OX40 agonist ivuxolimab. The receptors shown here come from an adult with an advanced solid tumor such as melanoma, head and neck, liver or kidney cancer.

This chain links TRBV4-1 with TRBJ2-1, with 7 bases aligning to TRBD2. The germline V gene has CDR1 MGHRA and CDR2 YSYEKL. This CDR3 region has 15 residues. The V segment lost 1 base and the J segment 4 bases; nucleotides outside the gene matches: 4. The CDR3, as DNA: TGCGCCAGCAGCCAAGGCGGGGGTAATTACAATGAGCAGTTCTTC. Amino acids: CASSQGGGNYNEQFF.

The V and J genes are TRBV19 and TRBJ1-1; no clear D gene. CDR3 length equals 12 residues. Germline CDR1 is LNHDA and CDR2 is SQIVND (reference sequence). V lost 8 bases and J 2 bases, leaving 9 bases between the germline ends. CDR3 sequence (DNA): TGTGCCAGTGAGGACCCAAACACTGAAGCTTTCTTT. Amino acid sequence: CASEDPNTEAFF.

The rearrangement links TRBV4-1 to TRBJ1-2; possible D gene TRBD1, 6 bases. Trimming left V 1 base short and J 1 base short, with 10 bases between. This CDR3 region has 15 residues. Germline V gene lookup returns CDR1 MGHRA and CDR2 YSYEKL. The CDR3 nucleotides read TGCGCCAGCAGCCAAGGGGCAGGGGTTAACTATGGCTACACCTTC. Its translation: CASSQGAGVNYGYTF.

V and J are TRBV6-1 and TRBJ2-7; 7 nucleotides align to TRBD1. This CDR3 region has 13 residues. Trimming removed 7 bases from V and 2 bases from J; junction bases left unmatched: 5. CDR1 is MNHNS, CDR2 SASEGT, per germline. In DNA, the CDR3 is TGTGCCAGCATTGGGACAGAGACCTACGAGCAGTACTTC. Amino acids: CASIGTETYEQYF.

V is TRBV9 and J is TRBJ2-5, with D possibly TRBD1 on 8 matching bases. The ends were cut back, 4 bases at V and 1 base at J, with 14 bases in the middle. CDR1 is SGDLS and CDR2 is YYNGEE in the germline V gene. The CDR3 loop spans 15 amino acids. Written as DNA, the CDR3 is TGTGCCAGCAGCTTAACAGGGGGGGCCCAAGAGACCCAGTACTTC. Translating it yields CASSLTGGAQETQYF.

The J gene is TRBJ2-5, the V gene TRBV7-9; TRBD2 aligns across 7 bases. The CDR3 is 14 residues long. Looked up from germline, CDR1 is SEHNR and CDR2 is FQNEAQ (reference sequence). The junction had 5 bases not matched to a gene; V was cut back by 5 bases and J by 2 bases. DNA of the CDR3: TGTGCCAGCAGCCTCGCCGGGGGGCAAGAGACCCAGTACTTC. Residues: CASSLAGGQETQYF.

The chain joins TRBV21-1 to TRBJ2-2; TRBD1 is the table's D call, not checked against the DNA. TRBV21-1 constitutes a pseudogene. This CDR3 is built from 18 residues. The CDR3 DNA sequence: TGTGCCAGCAGCAACAATCGGACAGGTGGGAGAGGGACCGGGGAGCTGTTTTTT. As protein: CASSNNRTGGRGTGELFF.

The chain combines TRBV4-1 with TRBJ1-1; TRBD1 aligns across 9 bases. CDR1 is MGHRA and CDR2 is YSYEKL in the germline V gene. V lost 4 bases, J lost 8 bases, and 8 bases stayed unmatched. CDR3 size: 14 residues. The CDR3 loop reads CASSPPLGQGEAFF. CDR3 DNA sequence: TGCGCCAGCAGCCCCCCCCTGGGACAGGGAGAAGCTTTCTTT.

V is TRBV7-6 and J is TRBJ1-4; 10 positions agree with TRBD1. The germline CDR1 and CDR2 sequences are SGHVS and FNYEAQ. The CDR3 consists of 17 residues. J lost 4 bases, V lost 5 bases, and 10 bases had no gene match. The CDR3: CASSQGRGTGVNEKLFF. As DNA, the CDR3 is TGTGCCAGCAGCCAGGGCCGGGGGACAGGGGTTAATGAAAAACTGTTTTTT.

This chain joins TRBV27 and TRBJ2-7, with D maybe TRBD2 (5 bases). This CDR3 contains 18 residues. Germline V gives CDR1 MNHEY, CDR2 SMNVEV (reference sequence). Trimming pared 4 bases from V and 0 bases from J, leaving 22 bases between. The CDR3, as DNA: TGTGCCAGCAGTTCCGCCCTTCCTAGCTATGAGGGCTCCTACGAGCAGTACTTC. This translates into CASSSALPSYEGSYEQYF.

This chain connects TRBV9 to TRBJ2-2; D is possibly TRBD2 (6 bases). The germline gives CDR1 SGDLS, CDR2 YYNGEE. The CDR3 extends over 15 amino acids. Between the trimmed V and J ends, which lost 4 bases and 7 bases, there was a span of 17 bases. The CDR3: CASSPGGDGDGELFF. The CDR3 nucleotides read TGTGCCAGCAGCCCCGGAGGGGATGGGGACGGGGAGCTGTTTTTT.

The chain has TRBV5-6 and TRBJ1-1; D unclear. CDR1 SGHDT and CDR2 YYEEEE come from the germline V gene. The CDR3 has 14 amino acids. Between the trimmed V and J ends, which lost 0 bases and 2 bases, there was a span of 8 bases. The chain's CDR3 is CASSLAETNTEAFF. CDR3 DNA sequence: TGTGCCAGCAGCTTGGCCGAGACTAACACTGAAGCTTTCTTT.

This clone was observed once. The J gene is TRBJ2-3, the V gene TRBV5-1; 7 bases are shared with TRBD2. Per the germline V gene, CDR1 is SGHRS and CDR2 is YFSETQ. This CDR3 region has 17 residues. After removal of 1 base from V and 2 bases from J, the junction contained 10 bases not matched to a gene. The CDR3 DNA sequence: TGCGCCAGCAGCTTGTTCGCTAGCGGCGACGTCACAGATACGCAGTATTTT. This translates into CASSLFASGDVTDTQYF.

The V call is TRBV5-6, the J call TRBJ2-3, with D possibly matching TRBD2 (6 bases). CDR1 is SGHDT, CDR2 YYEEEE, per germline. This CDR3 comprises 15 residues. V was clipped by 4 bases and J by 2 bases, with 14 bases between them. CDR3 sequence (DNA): TGTGCCAGCAGCGCGGGACCCACTTACACAGATACGCAGTATTTT. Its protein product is CASSAGPTYTDTQYF.

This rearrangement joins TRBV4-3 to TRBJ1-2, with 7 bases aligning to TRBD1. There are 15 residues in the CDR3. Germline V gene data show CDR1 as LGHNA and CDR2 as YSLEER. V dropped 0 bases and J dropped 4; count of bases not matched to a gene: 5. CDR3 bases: TGCGCCAGCAGCCAAGAGGAGGGGGCCGGCTATGGCTACACCTTC. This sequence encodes CASSQEEGAGYGYTF.

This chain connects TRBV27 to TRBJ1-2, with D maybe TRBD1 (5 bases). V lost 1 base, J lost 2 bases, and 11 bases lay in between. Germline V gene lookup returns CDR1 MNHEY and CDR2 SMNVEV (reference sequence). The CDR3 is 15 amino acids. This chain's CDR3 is CASSLLGEGNYGYTF. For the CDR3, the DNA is TGTGCCAGCAGTTTATTGGGGGAGGGGAACTATGGCTACACCTTC.

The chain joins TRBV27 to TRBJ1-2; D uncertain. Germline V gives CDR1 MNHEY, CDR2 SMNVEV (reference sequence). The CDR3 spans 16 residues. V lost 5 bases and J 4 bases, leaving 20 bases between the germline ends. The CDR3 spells CASSPWAASLVYGYTF. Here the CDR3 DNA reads TGTGCCAGCAGTCCTTGGGCAGCCTCGCTTGTCTATGGCTACACCTTC.

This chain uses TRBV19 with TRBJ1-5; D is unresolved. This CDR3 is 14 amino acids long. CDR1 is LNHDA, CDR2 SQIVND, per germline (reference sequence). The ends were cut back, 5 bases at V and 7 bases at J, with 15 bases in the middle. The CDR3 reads CASSLWEGDQPQHF. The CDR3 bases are TGTGCCAGTAGTCTCTGGGAGGGAGACCAGCCCCAGCATTTT. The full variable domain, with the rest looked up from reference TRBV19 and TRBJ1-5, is DGGITQSPKYLFRKEGQNVTLSCEQNLNHDAMYWYRQDPGQGLRLIYYSQIVNDFQKGDIAEGYSVSREKKESFPLTVTSAQKNPTAFYLCASSLWEGDQPQHFGDGTRLSIL.

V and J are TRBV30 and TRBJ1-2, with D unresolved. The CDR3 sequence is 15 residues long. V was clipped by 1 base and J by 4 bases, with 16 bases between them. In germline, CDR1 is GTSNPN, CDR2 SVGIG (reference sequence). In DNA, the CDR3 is TGTGCCTGGAGTGCTGACCCTTACATAGGCTATGGCTACACCTTC. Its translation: CAWSADPYIGYGYTF.

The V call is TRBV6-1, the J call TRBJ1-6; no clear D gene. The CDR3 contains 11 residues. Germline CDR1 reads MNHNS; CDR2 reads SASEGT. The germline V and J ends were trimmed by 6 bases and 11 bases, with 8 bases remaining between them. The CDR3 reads CASSPPPPLHF. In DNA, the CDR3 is TGTGCCAGCAGCCCACCCCCACCCCTCCACTTT.